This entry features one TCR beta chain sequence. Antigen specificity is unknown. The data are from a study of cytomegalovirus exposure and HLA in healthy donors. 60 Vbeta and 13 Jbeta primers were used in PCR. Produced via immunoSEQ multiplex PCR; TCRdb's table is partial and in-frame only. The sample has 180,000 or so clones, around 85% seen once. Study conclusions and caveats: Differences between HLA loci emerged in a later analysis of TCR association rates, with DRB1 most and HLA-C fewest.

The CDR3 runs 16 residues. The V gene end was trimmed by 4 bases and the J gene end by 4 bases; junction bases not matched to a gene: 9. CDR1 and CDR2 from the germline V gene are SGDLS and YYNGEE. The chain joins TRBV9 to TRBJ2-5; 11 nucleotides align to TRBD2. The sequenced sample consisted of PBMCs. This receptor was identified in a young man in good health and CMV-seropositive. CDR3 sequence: CASSPRGTSGSETQYF. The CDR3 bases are TGTGCCAGCAGCCCAAGGGGGACTAGCGGTTCAGAGACCCAGTACTTC.